This T cell receptor beta chain is drawn from a study of OX40 agonist ivuxolimab in advanced cancers. The germline gives CDR1 SEHNR, CDR2 FQNEAQ (reference sequence). V was trimmed by 2 bases and J by 0 bases, leaving 10 bases between them. CDR3 length: 15 residues. About this clone itself: The antigen remains unidentified.

Overall study results and limits: By week 6 at 0.1 to 3.0 mg/kg, blood CD4+ and CD8+ T cells had expanded clonally. CD8+ T cells were the subset that, on average, had more expanded clones than CD4+.

Clones were read by immunoSEQ multiplex PCR, and TCRdb kept only the in-frame ones, dropping some. The repertoire holds over 65,000 clones, with 92% as singletons. The clonotype originates from an adult with an advanced solid tumor such as melanoma, head and neck, liver or kidney cancer. The chain combines TRBV7-9 with TRBJ1-1, with D unresolved. Specimen: CD4+ or CD8+ T cells sorted from blood, collected in a trial of the OX40 agonist ivuxolimab. DNA of the CDR3: TGTGCCAGCAGCTTATCCGGGAACATGAACACTGAAGCTTTCTTT. Translation: CASSLSGNMNTEAFF. Filled out from reference TRBV7-9 and TRBJ1-1, the complete variable domain reads DTGVSQNPRHKITKRGQNVTFRCDPISEHNRLYWYRQTLGQGPEFLTYFQNEAQLEKSRLLSDRFSAERPKGSFSTLEIQRTEQGDSAMYLCASSLSGNMNTEAFFGQGTRLTVV.